Included here is one T cell receptor beta chain sequence, with context. The data belong to a study of blood T cell repertoires in COVID-19. Looked up from germline, CDR1 is GTSNPN and CDR2 is SVGIG (reference sequence). This CDR3 spans 15 amino acids. V shed 1 base and J 5 bases; nucleotides not matched to a gene: 4. Measured with immunoSEQ multiplex PCR; TCRdb has only the in-frame clones, and not every one. The sample lists fewer than 300,000 clones, roughly 90% seen once, with 9.5% to 15% in the top ten. The chain joins TRBV30 to TRBJ2-3; 12 nucleotides match TRBD2. This sequence was found in a woman aged 25 to 39 with COVID-19, enrolled during active disease. The sample taken for sequencing was peripheral blood. This CDR3 reads CAWSGLAGEVDTQYF. The CDR3 coding sequence is TGTGCCTGGAGTGGACTAGCGGGGGAGGTAGATACGCAGTATTTT.